This TCR beta chain was identified in a study of shared clonotypes between healthy human individuals. Germline lookup yields CDR1 LNHDA and CDR2 SQIVND (reference sequence). V lost 2 bases to trimming and J lost 7 bases, with 8 bases between them. The CDR3 runs 12 residues. Deep was the level at which the assay was run. Assay used: immunoSEQ multiplex PCR; TCRdb lists only in-frame clones, some missing. The data contain some 2,100,000 clones, roughly 91% of them singletons. CD45RO negativity and positive selection for CCR7 defined naive CD8 cells, a population that excluded terminally differentiated effector memory CD45RA+ cells.

The genes are TRBV19 and TRBJ1-2, with D maybe TRBD1 (5 bases). Material: naive CD8+ T cells from PBMCs. This receptor was taken from a man younger than 35 in good health. Some clones in this sample may be carry-over from other donors' samples. CDR3 coding DNA: TGTGCCAGTAGTATATGGGGCGGTGGCTACACCTTC. Protein: CASSIWGGGYTF.